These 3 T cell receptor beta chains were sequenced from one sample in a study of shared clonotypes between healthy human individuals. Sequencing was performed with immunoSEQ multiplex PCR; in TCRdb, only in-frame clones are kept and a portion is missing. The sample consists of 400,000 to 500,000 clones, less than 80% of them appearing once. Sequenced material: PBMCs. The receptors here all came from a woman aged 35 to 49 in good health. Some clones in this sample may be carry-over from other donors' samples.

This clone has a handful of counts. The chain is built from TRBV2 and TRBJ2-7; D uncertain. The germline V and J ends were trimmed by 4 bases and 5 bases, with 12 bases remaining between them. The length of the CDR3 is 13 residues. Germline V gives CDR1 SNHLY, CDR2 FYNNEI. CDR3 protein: CASSGPGVNEQYF. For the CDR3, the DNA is TGTGCCAGCAGTGGACCAGGCGTCAACGAGCAGTACTTC.

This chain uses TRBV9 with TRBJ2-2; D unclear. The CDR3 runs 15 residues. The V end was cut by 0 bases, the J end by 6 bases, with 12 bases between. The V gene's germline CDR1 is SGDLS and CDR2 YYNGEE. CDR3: CASSVGRLDPGELFF. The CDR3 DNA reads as TGTGCCAGCAGCGTAGGAAGGCTCGATCCCGGGGAGCTGTTTTTT.

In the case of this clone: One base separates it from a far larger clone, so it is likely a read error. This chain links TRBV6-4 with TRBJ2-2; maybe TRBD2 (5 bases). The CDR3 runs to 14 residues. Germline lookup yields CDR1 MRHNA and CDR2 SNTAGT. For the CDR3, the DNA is TGTGCCAGCAGCACATCGACTGACACCGGGGAGCTGGTTTTT. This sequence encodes CASSTSTDTGELVF.